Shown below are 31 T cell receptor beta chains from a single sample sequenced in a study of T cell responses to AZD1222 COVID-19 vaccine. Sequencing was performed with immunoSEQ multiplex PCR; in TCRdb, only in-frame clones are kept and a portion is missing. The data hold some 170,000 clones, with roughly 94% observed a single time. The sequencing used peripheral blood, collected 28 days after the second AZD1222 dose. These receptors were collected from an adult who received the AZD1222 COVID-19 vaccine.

CDR3 sequence reads: CATKRTDRENYGYTF. The CDR3 bases are TGTGCCACCAAACGCACCGACAGGGAAAACTATGGCTACACCTTC. The chain couples TRBV18 to TRBJ1-2, with 7 positions matching TRBD1. CDR1 and CDR2 (germline): KGHSH, LQKENI. The J segment lost 2 bases and the V segment lost 10 bases, leaving 13 bases of the junction unmatched. The CDR3 is 15 amino acids.

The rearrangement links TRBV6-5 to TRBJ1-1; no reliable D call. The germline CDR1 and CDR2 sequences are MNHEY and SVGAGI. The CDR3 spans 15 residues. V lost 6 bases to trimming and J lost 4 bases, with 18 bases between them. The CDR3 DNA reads TGTGCCAGCAGCCGCTGGGGTCCGATCGGCACTGAAGCTTTCTTT. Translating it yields CASSRWGPIGTEAFF.

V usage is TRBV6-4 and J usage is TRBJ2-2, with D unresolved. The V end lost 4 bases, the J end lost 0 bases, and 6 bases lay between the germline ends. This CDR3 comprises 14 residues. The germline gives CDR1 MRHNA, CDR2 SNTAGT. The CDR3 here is CASSVQANTGELFF. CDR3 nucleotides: TGTGCCAGCAGTGTACAAGCGAACACCGGGGAGCTGTTTTTT.

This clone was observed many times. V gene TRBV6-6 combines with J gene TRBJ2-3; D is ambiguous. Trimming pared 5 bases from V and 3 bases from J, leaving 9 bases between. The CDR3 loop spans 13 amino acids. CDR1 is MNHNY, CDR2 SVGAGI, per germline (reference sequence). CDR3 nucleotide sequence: TGTGCCAGCAGTCCTAAAGAAACAGATACGCAGTATTTT. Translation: CASSPKETDTQYF.

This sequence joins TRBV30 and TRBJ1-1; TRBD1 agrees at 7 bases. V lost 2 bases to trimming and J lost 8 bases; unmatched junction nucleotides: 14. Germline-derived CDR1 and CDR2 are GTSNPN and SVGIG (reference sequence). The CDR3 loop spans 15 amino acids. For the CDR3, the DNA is TGTGCCTGGAGTCCACCTGACAGGGAAATAGGGGAAGCTTTCTTT. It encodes CAWSPPDREIGEAFF.

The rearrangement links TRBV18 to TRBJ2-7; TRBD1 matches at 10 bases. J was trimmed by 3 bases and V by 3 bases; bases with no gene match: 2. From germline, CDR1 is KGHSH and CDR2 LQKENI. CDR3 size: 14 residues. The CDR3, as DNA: TGTGCCAGCTCACCGAGGGACAGGGGCTACGAGCAGTACTTC. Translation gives CASSPRDRGYEQYF.

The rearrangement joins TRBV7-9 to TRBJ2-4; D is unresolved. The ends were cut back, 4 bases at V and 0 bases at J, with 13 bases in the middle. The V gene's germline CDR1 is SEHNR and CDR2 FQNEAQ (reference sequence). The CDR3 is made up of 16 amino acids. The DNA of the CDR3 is TGTGCCAGCAGCTCCCCTGGGCTGCTAGCCAAAAACATTCAGTACTTC. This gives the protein CASSSPGLLAKNIQYF. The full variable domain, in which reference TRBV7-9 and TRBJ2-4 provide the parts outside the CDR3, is DTGVSQNPRHKITKRGQNVTFRCDPISEHNRLYWYRQTLGQGPEFLTYFQNEAQLEKSRLLSDRFSAERPKGSFSTLEIQRTEQGDSAMYLCASSSPGLLAKNIQYFGAGTRLSVL.

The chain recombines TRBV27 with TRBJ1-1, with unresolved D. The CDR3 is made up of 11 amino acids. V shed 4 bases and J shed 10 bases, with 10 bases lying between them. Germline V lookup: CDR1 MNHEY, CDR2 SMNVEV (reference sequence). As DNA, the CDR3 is TGTGCCAGCAGTTCGACCGGAGGAGCTTTCTTT. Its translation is CASSSTGGAFF.

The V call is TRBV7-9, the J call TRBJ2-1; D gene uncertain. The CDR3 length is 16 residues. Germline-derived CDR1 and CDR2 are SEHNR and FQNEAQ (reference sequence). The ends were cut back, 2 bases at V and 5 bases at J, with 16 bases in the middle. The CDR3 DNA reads TGTGCCAGCAGCTTAACCCCCTCTGGACGAGACAATGAGCAGTTCTTC. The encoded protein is CASSLTPSGRDNEQFF.

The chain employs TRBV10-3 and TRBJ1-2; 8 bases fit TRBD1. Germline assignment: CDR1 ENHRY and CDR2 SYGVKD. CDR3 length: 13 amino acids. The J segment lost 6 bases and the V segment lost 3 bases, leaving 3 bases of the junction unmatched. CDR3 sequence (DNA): TGTGCCATCAGTGATGTGACAGGGGATGGCTACACCTTC. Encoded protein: CAISDVTGDGYTF.

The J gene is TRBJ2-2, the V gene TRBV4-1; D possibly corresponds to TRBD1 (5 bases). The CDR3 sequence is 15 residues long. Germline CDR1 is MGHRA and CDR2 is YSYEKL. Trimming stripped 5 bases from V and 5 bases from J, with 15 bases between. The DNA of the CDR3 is TGCGCCAGCAGCGGAGCATCAGGGTTAACCGGGGAGCTGTTTTTT. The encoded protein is CASSGASGLTGELFF.

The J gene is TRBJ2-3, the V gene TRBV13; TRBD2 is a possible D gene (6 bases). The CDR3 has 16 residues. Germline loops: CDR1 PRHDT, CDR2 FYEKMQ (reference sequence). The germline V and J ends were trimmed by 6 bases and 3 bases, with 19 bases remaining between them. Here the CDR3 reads CASRLGSTRRTDTQYF. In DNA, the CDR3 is TGTGCCAGCAGGCTAGGATCGACTAGAAGGACAGATACGCAGTATTTT.

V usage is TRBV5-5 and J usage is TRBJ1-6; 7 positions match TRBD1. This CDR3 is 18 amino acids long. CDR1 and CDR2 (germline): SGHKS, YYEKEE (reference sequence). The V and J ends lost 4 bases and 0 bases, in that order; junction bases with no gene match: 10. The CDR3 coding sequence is TGTGCCAGCAGCCCCGACAGGGATCGGAGCTCCTATAATTCACCCCTCCACTTT. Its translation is CASSPDRDRSSYNSPLHF.

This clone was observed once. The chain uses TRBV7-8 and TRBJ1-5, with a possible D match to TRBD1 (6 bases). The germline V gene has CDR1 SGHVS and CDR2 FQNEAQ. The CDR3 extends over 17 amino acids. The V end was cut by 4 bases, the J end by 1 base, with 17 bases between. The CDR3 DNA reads TGTGCCAGCAGCTCTCCAGAGGGGGATGAGAGCAATCAGCCCCAGCATTTT. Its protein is CASSSPEGDESNQPQHF.

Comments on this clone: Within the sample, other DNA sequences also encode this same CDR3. For the CDR3, the DNA is TGTGCCAGCAGTGAGGTTCGGAGGACTAACTACGAGCAGTACTTC. Translated, it gives CASSEVRRTNYEQYF. The chain carries TRBV6-1 and TRBJ2-7, with a possible D match to TRBD2 (6 bases). V gave up 3 bases and J gave up 3 bases, with 15 bases separating them. Germline values: CDR1 MNHNS, CDR2 SASEGT. The CDR3 loop spans 15 amino acids.

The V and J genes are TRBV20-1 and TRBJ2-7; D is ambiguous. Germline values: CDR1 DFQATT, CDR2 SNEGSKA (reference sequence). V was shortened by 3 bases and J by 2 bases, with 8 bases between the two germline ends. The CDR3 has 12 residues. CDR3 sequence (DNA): TGCAGTGCTAGTTCAGCAGCCTACGAGCAGTACTTC. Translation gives CSASSAAYEQYF.

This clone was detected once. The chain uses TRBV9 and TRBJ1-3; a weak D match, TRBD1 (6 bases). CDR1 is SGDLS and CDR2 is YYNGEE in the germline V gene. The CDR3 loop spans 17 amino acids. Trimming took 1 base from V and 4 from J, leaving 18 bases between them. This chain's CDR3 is CASSVRGATSAGNTIYF. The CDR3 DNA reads TGTGCCAGCAGCGTAAGGGGGGCAACCTCCGCGGGAAACACCATATATTTT.

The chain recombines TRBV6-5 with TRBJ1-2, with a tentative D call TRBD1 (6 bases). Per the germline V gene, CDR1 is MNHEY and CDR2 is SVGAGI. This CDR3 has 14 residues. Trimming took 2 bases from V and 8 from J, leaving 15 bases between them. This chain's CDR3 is CASSYDWGARGYTF. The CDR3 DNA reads TGTGCCAGCAGTTACGACTGGGGGGCGCGGGGCTACACCTTC.

The CDR3 here is CASSRGQPINYGYTF. CDR3 DNA sequence: TGTGCCAGCAGCCGAGGACAGCCGATTAACTATGGCTACACCTTC. V is TRBV7-8 and J is TRBJ1-2; tentative D call: TRBD1 (6 bases). This CDR3 spans 15 amino acids. CDR1 and CDR2 (germline): SGHVS, FQNEAQ. V gave up 5 bases and J gave up 1 base, with 14 bases separating them.

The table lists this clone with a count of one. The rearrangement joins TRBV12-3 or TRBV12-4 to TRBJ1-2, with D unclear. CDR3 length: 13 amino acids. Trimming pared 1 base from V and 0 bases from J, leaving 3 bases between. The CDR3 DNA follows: TGTGCCAGCAGTTTAGGTGCTAACTATGGCTACACCTTC. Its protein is CASSLGANYGYTF.

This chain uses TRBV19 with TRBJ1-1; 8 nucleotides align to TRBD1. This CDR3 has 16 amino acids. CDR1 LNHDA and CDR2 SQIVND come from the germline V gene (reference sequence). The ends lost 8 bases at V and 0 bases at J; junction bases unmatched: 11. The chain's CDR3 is CASLDRGGPMNTEAFF. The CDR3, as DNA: TGTGCCAGTCTAGACAGGGGCGGCCCGATGAACACTGAAGCTTTCTTT.

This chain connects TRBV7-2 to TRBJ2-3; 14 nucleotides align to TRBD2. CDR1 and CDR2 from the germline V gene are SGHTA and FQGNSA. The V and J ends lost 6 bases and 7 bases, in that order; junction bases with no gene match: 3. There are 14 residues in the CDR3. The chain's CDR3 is CASRTSGGANTQYF. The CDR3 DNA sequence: TGTGCCAGCAGGACTAGCGGGGGGGCGAATACGCAGTATTTT. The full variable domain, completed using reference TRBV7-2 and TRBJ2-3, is GAGVSQSPSNKVTEKGKDVELRCDPISGHTALYWYRQSLGQGLEFLIYFQGNSAPDKSGLPSDRFSAERTGGSVSTLTIQRTQQEDSAVYLCASRTSGGANTQYFGPGTRLTVL.

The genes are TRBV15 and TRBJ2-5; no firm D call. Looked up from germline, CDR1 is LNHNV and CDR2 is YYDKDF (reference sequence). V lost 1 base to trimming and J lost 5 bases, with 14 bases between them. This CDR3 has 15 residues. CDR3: CATSRGRTNGETQYF. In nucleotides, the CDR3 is TGTGCCACCAGCAGAGGACGTACTAACGGGGAGACCCAGTACTTC. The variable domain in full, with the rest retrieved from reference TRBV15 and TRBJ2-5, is DAMVIQNPRYQVTQFGKPVTLSCSQTLNHNVMYWYQQKSSQAPKLLFHYYDKDFNNEADTPDNFQSRRPNTSFCFLDIRSPGLGDTAMYLCATSRGRTNGETQYFGPGTRLLVL.

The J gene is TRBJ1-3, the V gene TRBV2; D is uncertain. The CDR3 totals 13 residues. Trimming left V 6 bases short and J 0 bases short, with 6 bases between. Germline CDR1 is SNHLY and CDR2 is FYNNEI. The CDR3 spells CASSMGSGNTIYF. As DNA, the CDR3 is TGTGCCAGCAGCATGGGCTCTGGAAACACCATATATTTT.

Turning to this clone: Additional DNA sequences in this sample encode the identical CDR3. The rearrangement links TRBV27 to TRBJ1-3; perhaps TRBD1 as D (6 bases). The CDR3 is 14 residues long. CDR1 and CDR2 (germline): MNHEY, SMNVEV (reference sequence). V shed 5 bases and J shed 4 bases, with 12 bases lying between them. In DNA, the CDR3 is TGTGCCAGCAGTCCCACGGACAGCGGAAACACCATATATTTT. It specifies CASSPTDSGNTIYF.

The CDR3 sequence: CASSVGTQTGEQYF. For the CDR3, the DNA is TGTGCCAGCAGCGTTGGGACGCAAACGGGAGAGCAGTACTTC. The chain uses TRBV9 and TRBJ2-7, with D tentatively TRBD1 or TRBD2 (5 bases each). This CDR3 comprises 14 residues. CDR1 is SGDLS, CDR2 YYNGEE, per germline. V dropped 2 bases and J dropped 7 bases, with 16 bases sitting between them.

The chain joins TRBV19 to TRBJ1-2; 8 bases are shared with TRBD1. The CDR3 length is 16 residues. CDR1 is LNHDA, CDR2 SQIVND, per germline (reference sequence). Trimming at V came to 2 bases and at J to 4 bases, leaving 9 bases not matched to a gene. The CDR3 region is CASSIPGQGMIYGYTF. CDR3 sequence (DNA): TGTGCCAGTAGTATACCAGGACAGGGTATGATCTATGGCTACACCTTC. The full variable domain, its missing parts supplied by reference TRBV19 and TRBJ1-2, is DGGITQSPKYLFRKEGQNVTLSCEQNLNHDAMYWYRQDPGQGLRLIYYSQIVNDFQKGDIAEGYSVSREKKESFPLTVTSAQKNPTAFYLCASSIPGQGMIYGYTFGSGTRLTVV.

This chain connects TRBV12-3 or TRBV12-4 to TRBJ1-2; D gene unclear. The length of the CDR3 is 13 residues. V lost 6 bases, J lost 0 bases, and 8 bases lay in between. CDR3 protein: CASRRSTNYGYTF. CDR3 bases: TGTGCCAGCAGACGCTCTACTAACTATGGCTACACCTTC.

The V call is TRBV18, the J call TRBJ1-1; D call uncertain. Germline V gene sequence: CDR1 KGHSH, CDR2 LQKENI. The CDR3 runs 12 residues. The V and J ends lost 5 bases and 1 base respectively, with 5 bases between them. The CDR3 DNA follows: TGTGCCAGCTCATCGAAGAACACTGAAGCTTTCTTT. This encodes CASSSKNTEAFF.

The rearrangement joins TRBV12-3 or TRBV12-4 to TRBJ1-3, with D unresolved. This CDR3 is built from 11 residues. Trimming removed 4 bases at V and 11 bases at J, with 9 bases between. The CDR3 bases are TGTGCCAGCAGTTCCCTTAGCGCCATATATTTT. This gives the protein CASSSLSAIYF.

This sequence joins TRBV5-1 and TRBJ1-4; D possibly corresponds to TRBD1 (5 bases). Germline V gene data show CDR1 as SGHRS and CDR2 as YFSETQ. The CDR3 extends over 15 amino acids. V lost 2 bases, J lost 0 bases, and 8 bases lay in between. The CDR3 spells CASSFRDATNEKLFF. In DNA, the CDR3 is TGCGCCAGCAGCTTCAGGGACGCAACTAATGAAAAACTGTTTTTT. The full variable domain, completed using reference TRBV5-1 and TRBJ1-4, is KAGVTQTPRYLIKTRGQQVTLSCSPISGHRSVSWYQQTPGQGLQFLFEYFSETQRNKGNFPGRFSGRQFSNSRSEMNVSTLELGDSALYLCASSFRDATNEKLFFGSGTQLSVL.